Each of the 5 T cell receptor beta chains below was sequenced from the same sample in a study of blood T cell repertoires in COVID-19. Produced via immunoSEQ multiplex PCR; TCRdb's table is partial and in-frame only. The sample yields fewer than 200,000 clones, around 80% seen once. The sequencing sample was made of peripheral blood. The receptors were sampled from a woman aged 55 to 70 with COVID-19, enrolled during active disease.

This chain connects TRBV30 to TRBJ1-5; TRBD1 might be the D (6 bases). The CDR3 is 15 amino acids. From germline, CDR1 is GTSNPN and CDR2 SVGIG (reference sequence). V was cut by 0 bases and J by 7 bases, with 16 bases left in between. CDR3 protein: CAWSVGGRSNQPQHF. DNA of the CDR3: TGTGCCTGGAGTGTGGGGGGGCGCAGTAACCAGCCCCAGCATTTT.

V usage is TRBV6-6 and J usage is TRBJ1-4; 10 nucleotides line up with TRBD1. The CDR3 runs to 16 residues. The junction had 10 bases not matched to a gene; V was cut back by 6 bases and J by 6 bases. In germline, CDR1 is MNHNY, CDR2 SVGAGI (reference sequence). In DNA form, the CDR3 reads TGTGCCAGCAGGCGACAGGGGGCCGGGCAGGATGAAAAACTGTTTTTT. Its translation: CASRRQGAGQDEKLFF.

To note about this clone: Other DNA sequences in the sample encode the same CDR3. The chain couples TRBV5-1 to TRBJ1-1; the D is unclear. Germline loops: CDR1 SGHRS, CDR2 YFSETQ. Trimming removed 0 bases from V and 5 bases from J, with 11 bases in between. The CDR3 contains 14 residues. The CDR3: CASSLAGKGTEAFF. DNA for the CDR3: TGCGCCAGCAGCTTGGCCGGGAAGGGTACTGAAGCTTTCTTT.

The gene calls are TRBV6-1 and TRBJ1-6, with D maybe TRBD1 (5 bases). CDR3 length: 12 residues. V was shortened by 2 bases and J by 18 bases, with 14 bases between the two germline ends. Germline V CDR1 and CDR2: MNHNS, SASEGT. This CDR3 is CASSESRDSSHF. DNA for the CDR3: TGTGCCAGCAGTGAATCCCGCGACAGCTCCCACTTT.

The chain recombines TRBV30 with TRBJ1-5; TRBD1 matches 9 bases. Germline-derived CDR1 and CDR2 are GTSNPN and SVGIG (reference sequence). The V and J ends lost 4 bases and 6 bases, in that order; junction bases with no gene match: 7. CDR3 length: 14 amino acids. DNA for the CDR3: TGTGCCTGGAACAAGGACAGGGGCGGTCAGCCCCAGCATTTT. This translates into CAWNKDRGGQPQHF.